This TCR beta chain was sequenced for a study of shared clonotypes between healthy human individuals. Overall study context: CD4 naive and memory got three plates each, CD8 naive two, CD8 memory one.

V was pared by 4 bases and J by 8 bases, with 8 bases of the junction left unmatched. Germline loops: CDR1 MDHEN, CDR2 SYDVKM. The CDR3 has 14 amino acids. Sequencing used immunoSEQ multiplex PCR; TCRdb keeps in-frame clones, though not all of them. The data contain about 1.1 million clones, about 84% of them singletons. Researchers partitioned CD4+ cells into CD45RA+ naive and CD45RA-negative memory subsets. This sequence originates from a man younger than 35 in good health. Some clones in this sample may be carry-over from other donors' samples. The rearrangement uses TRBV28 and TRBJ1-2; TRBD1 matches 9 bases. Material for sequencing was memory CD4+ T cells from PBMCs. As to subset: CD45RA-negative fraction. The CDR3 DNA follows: TGTGCCAGCAGTTACCGGGACAGGGTCGACGGCTACACCTTC. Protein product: CASSYRDRVDGYTF.